Shown below are 25 T cell receptor beta chains from a single sample sequenced in a study of blood T cells in healthy people across ages. A second PCR of 7 to 11 cycles used a sample-barcoded 5' primer and a J-beta primer mix. TCRdb called the 5' RACE reads again in MiXCR, with one record for every CDR3 protein. This table holds 700,000 to 800,000 distinct CDR3 sequences, roughly 47% found once. The source material was blood. These TCRs come from a woman aged 55-75 years in good health.

This chain uses TRBV30 with TRBJ2-5, with unresolved D. This CDR3 is 11 amino acids long. Germline V lookup: CDR1 GTSNPN, CDR2 SVGIG (reference sequence). Trimming shortened V by 4 bases and J by 5 bases, and 8 bases separated the two germline ends. CDR3 residues: CAWTTLETQYF. The CDR3, as DNA: TGTGCCTGGACTACTTTGGAGACCCAGTACTTC.

There are a few counts of this clonotype. V gene TRBV5-5 combines with J gene TRBJ2-1; TRBD2 matches at 9 bases. Germline V gene lookup returns CDR1 SGHKS and CDR2 YYEKEE (reference sequence). With V trimmed by 1 base and J by 2 bases, 4 bases remained unmatched. The CDR3 contains 16 residues. CDR3: CASSLSLAGTYNEQFF. The CDR3 DNA is TGTGCCAGCAGCTTGTCACTAGCGGGTACCTACAATGAGCAGTTCTTC.

This chain joins TRBV14 and TRBJ2-1; 7 bases map to TRBD1. J gave up 5 bases and V 4 bases, and 5 bases lay outside the gene matches. Germline V gene lookup returns CDR1 SGHDN and CDR2 FVKESK. The CDR3 is 14 residues long. The CDR3 loop reads CASSPWDRDNEQFF. CDR3 in DNA: TGTGCCAGCAGCCCGTGGGACAGAGACAATGAGCAGTTCTTC.

This clonotype was seen once. The chain has TRBV3-1 and TRBJ2-4; 11 bases are a match to TRBD2. The junction had 10 bases not matched to a gene; V was cut back by 5 bases and J by 13 bases. This CDR3 has 14 amino acids. CDR1 and CDR2 (germline): LGHDT, YNNKEL (reference sequence). CDR3 loop: CASSATSGKNEQYF. The CDR3 DNA is TGTGCCAGCAGCGCGACTAGCGGGAAAAATGAGCAGTACTTC.

This chain connects TRBV10-1 to TRBJ2-5; tentatively, D is TRBD1 or TRBD2 (5 bases each). The V end was cut by 2 bases, the J end by 3 bases, with 13 bases between. CDR1 is WNHNN, CDR2 SYGVQD, per germline (reference sequence). The CDR3 covers 15 residues. CDR3 residues: CASSEPTAEKETQYF. Written as DNA, the CDR3 is TGCGCCAGCAGTGAGCCGACAGCGGAAAAAGAGACCCAGTACTTC.

This clonotype was detected once. This sequence joins TRBV20-1 and TRBJ1-4, with TRBD1 as a possible D gene (5 bases). The V and J ends lost 0 bases and 3 bases respectively, with 11 bases between them. Looked up from germline, CDR1 is DFQATT and CDR2 is SNEGSKA (reference sequence). The CDR3 is 15 amino acids. The CDR3 DNA sequence: TGCAGTGCTAGAGATACAGGACATCCTAATGAAAAACTGTTTTTT. Its translation: CSARDTGHPNEKLFF.

This clonotype was seen more than once but under ten times. With a much larger clone just one base away, this may be a read error. The J gene is TRBJ2-7, the V gene TRBV15; D ambiguous. V gave up 0 bases and J gave up 7 bases, with 10 bases separating them. Per the germline V gene, CDR1 is LNHNV and CDR2 is YYDKDF (reference sequence). CDR3 length equals 13 residues. In DNA, the CDR3 is TGTGCCACCAGCAGAGATTGGACCGCGGAGCAGTACTTC. Translating gives CATSRDWTAEQYF. The full variable domain, with the rest looked up from reference TRBV15 and TRBJ2-7, is DAMVIQNPRYQVTQFGKPVTLSCSQTLNHNVMYWYQQKSSQAPKLLFHYYDKDFNNEADTPDNFQSRRPNTSFCFLDIRSPGLGDTAMYLCATSRDWTAEQYFGPGTRLTVT.

This chain joins TRBV7-2 and TRBJ2-5; the D gene is possibly TRBD1 (5 bases). The CDR3 covers 14 residues. V was pared by 1 base and J by 11 bases, with 17 bases between. Looked up from germline, CDR1 is SGHTA and CDR2 is FQGNSA. The CDR3 DNA follows: TGTGCCAGCAGCTTAGGAAGGGGTGGGTTTGAGCAGTACTTC. Translated, it gives CASSLGRGGFEQYF.

The V gene is TRBV21-1, the J gene TRBJ1-4. TRBV21-1 is labeled a pseudogene. This CDR3 is built from 15 residues. CDR3 bases: TGTGCCACCATGCCATTGGGGAGGACTAATGAAAAACTGTTTTTT. Translating gives CATMPLGRTNEKLFF.

The chain is built from TRBV7-7 and TRBJ2-7; a possible D gene is TRBD2 (6 bases). The V gene's germline CDR1 is SSHAT and CDR2 FNYEAQ (reference sequence). V was pared by 3 bases and J by 7 bases, with 22 bases between. The CDR3 has 16 residues. This chain's CDR3 is CASSLDSGTLGHEQYF. For the CDR3, the DNA is TGTGCCAGCAGCTTGGACTCCGGGACTCTCGGCCATGAGCAGTACTTC.

This clonotype was counted a few times. This chain connects TRBV18 to TRBJ2-3; maybe TRBD2 (5 bases). The germline V gene has CDR1 KGHSH and CDR2 LQKENI. The CDR3 covers 16 residues. Trimming shortened V by 6 bases and J by 1 base, and 17 bases separated the two germline ends. The CDR3: CASSARSGARTDTQYF. The CDR3 nucleotides read TGTGCCAGCTCCGCCCGAAGCGGAGCCCGCACAGATACGCAGTATTTT.

This clonotype was found a few times. This chain uses TRBV12-3 or TRBV12-4 with TRBJ2-5; TRBD2 agrees at 10 bases. The CDR3 contains 15 residues. V was clipped by 8 bases and J by 2 bases; unmatched bases: 8. The chain's CDR3 is CASRPGLALQETQYF. DNA for the CDR3: TGTGCCAGCCGACCGGGACTAGCGCTTCAAGAGACCCAGTACTTC.

This clonotype was detected only once. The J gene is TRBJ1-2, the V gene TRBV10-1, with a weak D call TRBD1 (5 bases). Trimming stripped 8 bases from V and 2 bases from J, with 18 bases between. The CDR3 is made up of 15 amino acids. Per germline, CDR1 WNHNN and CDR2 SYGVQD (reference sequence). DNA of the CDR3: TGCGCCAGCGCACCAGGCAGCAGGGCCAACTATGGCTACACCTTC. Translating it yields CASAPGSRANYGYTF.

The rearrangement uses TRBV7-9 and TRBJ2-4, with 8 nucleotides matching TRBD2. The trim removed 5 bases at V and 0 bases at J, leaving 6 bases unmatched. This CDR3 is built from 16 residues. CDR1 is SEHNR and CDR2 is FQNEAQ in the germline V gene (reference sequence). This chain's CDR3 is CASSPGGGIAKNIQYF. CDR3 bases: TGTGCCAGCAGCCCCGGGGGGGGGATAGCCAAAAACATTCAGTACTTC.

This clonotype turned up a few times. The chain recombines TRBV4-1 with TRBJ1-1; maybe TRBD1 (6 bases). The germline gives CDR1 MGHRA, CDR2 YSYEKL. Trimming pared 0 bases from V and 2 bases from J, leaving 19 bases between. The CDR3 spans 18 residues. The CDR3 loop reads CASSQDFFLGQVNTEAFF. In nucleotides, the CDR3 is TGCGCCAGCAGCCAAGATTTTTTTCTGGGACAAGTTAACACTGAAGCTTTCTTT.

The J gene is TRBJ1-2, the V gene TRBV6-2 or TRBV6-3, with D possibly TRBD1 on 5 matching bases. Trimming cost V 5 bases and J 3 bases, with 13 bases left between them. The CDR3 has 14 residues. Germline loops: CDR1 MNHEY, CDR2 SVGEGT. CDR3 sequence: CASSPGLLYYGYTF. In nucleotides, the CDR3 is TGTGCCAGCAGTCCAGGGCTGCTTTACTATGGCTACACCTTC.

The chain has TRBV28 and TRBJ2-7, with 8 bases that match TRBD2. V lost 3 bases to trimming and J lost 5 bases; unmatched junction nucleotides: 6. Germline CDR1 reads MDHEN; CDR2 reads SYDVKM. This CDR3 spans 14 amino acids. CDR3 sequence (DNA): TGTGCCAGCAGTTTCAGCGGGAGTGTCCACGAGCAGTACTTC. Protein sequence: CASSFSGSVHEQYF. Using reference TRBV28 and TRBJ2-7 for the parts outside the CDR3, the full variable domain is DVKVTQSSRYLVKRTGEKVFLECVQDMDHENMFWYRQDPGLGLRLIYFSYDVKMKEKGDIPEGYSVSREKKERFSLILESASTNQTSMYLCASSFSGSVHEQYFGPGTRLTVT.

The chain employs TRBV10-2 and TRBJ1-1; unclear D gene. The CDR3 runs 12 residues. Looked up from germline, CDR1 is WSHSY and CDR2 is SAAADI. The V end was cut by 3 bases, the J end by 6 bases, with 8 bases between. The CDR3 DNA follows: TGCGCCAGCAGTGACGTGTTCGCTGAAGCTTTCTTT. Translation: CASSDVFAEAFF.

The chain uses TRBV28 and TRBJ2-1; a weak D match, TRBD1 (6 bases). Judging by the DNA end, TRBJ2-7 fits better; the J call may be wrong. The CDR3 is 14 residues long. CDR1 and CDR2 (germline): MDHEN, SYDVKM. The CDR3 bases are TGTGCCAGCACCGACCGGACAGCGGTTAAGGAGCAGTACTTC. It specifies CASTDRTAVKEQYF.

Many counts were recorded for this clonotype. A read error may account for a junction end that differs from germline. The V call is TRBV5-1, the J call TRBJ2-3; tentatively, D is TRBD2 (5 bases). The CDR3 covers 15 residues. Germline V lookup: CDR1 SGHRS, CDR2 YFSETQ. In DNA, the CDR3 is TGTGCCAGCAGCTTACTAGGAACTAGCACAGATACGCAGTATTTT. Translation: CASSLLGTSTDTQYF.

This clonotype was detected only a few times. This chain links TRBV15 with TRBJ2-7; TRBD1 matches 7 bases. Germline trimming cut 5 bases from V and 4 bases from J; bases unmatched to any gene: 5. CDR1 and CDR2 (germline): LNHNV, YYDKDF (reference sequence). The CDR3 has 13 residues. This CDR3 is CATSERQGYEQYF. CDR3 nucleotide sequence: TGTGCCACCAGCGAAAGACAGGGATACGAGCAGTACTTC.

This chain links TRBV12-3 or TRBV12-4 with TRBJ2-1; 9 bases fit TRBD2. The V and J ends lost 5 bases and 3 bases, in that order; junction bases with no gene match: 8. The CDR3 totals 16 residues. DNA for the CDR3: TGTGCCAGCAGTACCTTAGCGGGAGTCCACTACAATGAGCAGTTCTTC. It is translated as CASSTLAGVHYNEQFF.

The chain is built from TRBV20-1 and TRBJ2-2, with 7 bases fitting TRBD1. Germline assignment: CDR1 DFQATT and CDR2 SNEGSKA (reference sequence). The CDR3 sequence is 12 residues long. V shed 3 bases and J 8 bases; nucleotides not matched to a gene: 3. The CDR3 protein is CSARQGVGELFF. CDR3 nucleotides: TGCAGTGCTAGGCAGGGGGTTGGGGAGCTGTTTTTT.

Only a few counts were recorded for this clonotype. This chain joins TRBV6-6 and TRBJ2-4; TRBD2 matches 9 bases. Germline CDR1 reads MNHNY; CDR2 reads SVGAGI (reference sequence). This CDR3 has 17 amino acids. V shed 2 bases, J shed 1 base, and the junction held 6 bases outside the gene matches. Here the CDR3 DNA reads TGTGCCAGCAGTTACACAGGACTAGCGAGTGCCAAAAACATTCAGTACTTC. It encodes CASSYTGLASAKNIQYF.

This clonotype occurred a few times. The chain has TRBV29-1 and TRBJ1-2; D unclear. There are 14 residues in the CDR3. The germline CDR1 and CDR2 sequences are SQVTM and ANQGSEA. Trimming removed 4 bases from V and 1 base from J, with 13 bases in between. CDR3 region: CSVVVAGFNYGYTF. As DNA, the CDR3 is TGCAGCGTTGTCGTCGCAGGCTTTAACTATGGCTACACCTTC.